The clone carrying this T cell receptor (beta chain) has just one count. This specimen comes from a study of shared clonotypes between healthy human individuals. Study summary: A few men and a couple of women, aged 18 to 49, were donors.

PCR replicates from unsorted PBMC used about 290 ng DNA, and this amount was approximately 30,000 T cell genomes. Only in-frame clones appear in the TCRdb table, and some are missing; sequencing was by immunoSEQ multiplex PCR. This sample carries about 560,000 clones, roughly four fifths of them seen once, and the ten largest clones take around 12%. There were only Caucasian adults among the donors, and all lived in Nashville, Tennessee. The J segment lost 4 bases and the V segment lost 3 bases, leaving 5 bases of the junction unmatched. The CDR3 loop spans 14 amino acids. CDR1 and CDR2 (germline): KGHSH, LQKENI.

The sequencing sample was made of PBMCs. The TCR comes from a woman in her thirties or forties in good health. Some clones in this sample may be carry-over from other donors' samples. V is TRBV18 and J is TRBJ1-1, with 7 bases lining up with TRBD1. The CDR3 spells CASSPQGGGTEAFF. The CDR3 DNA reads as TGTGCCAGCTCACCCCAGGGGGGAGGCACTGAAGCTTTCTTT.